This entry concerns a single TCR beta chain. The data belong to a study of blood T cell repertoires in COVID-19. For the study at large: T cells, B-cell-depleted T cells, or PBMCs provided the cDNA or gDNA that served as material.

In the original workflow: The authors estimated nucleated cell counts from reference gene primer amplification. Some clones are missing from TCRdb's copy, which holds only in-frame ones; the method was immunoSEQ multiplex PCR. V, J and clone size are those of that table, while D and trimming were read from the DNA. The sample shows about 180,000 clones, approximately 85% of them seen only once. The CDR3 consists of 14 residues. V shed 1 base and J shed 2 bases, with 7 bases lying between them. Germline V gene data show CDR1 as SGHTA and CDR2 as FQGTGA. The cohort comprised adults aged about 18 to 100 years residing in about two dozen US areas. Donors were grouped by their self-reported clinical history.

Sequencing used PBMCs or T cells enriched from blood (not recorded which). This clonotype was sampled from a woman younger than 35 who had recovered from COVID-19. The chain carries TRBV7-3 and TRBJ2-3; D is ambiguous. In DNA form, the CDR3 reads TGTGCCAGCAGCTTAATGGGCCACACAGATACGCAGTATTTT. It specifies CASSLMGHTDTQYF.